A single TCR beta chain is shown here with its context. V was shortened by 1 base and J by 4 bases, with 11 bases between the two germline ends. The CDR3 length is 14 residues. Germline assignment: CDR1 GTSNPN and CDR2 SVGIG (reference sequence). The data are from a study of blood T cell repertoires in COVID-19. Per the original data handling: Reference gene primer amplification in the assay estimated nucleated cell counts. Using immunoSEQ multiplex PCR, the repertoire was profiled, and TCRdb retains in-frame clones only, with some absent. V, J and clone size are taken as reported in that table, and D and trimming were inferred from the DNA itself. Among about 190,000 clones listed, over 70% were seen once.

The TCR was taken from a man aged 55 to 70 with acute or convalescent COVID-19. The chain uses TRBV30 and TRBJ1-5; a possible D gene is TRBD1 (6 bases). The sample consisted of peripheral blood. The CDR3 coding sequence is TGTGCCTGGAGTGCGCGCACAGGGAATCAGCCCCAGCATTTT. Protein product: CAWSARTGNQPQHF.